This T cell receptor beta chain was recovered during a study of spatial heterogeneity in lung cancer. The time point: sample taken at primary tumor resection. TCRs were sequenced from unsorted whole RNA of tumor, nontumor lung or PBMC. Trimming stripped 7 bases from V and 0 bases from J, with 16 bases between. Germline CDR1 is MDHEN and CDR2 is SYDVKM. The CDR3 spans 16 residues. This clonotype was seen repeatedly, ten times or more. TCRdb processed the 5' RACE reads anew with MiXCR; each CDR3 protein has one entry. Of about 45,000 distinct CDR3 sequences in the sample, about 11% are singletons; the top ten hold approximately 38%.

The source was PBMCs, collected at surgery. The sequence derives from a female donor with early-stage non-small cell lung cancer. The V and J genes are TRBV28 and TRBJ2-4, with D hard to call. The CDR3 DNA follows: TGTGCCAGCACCCCCTTGGGGTTTCTAGCCAAAAACATTCAGTACTTC. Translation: CASTPLGFLAKNIQYF.